This TCR beta chain is from a study of T cells in Graves' hyperthyroidism and ophthalmopathy. In the study overall: Blood from the periphery was taken at initial diagnosis, before any treatment.

Germline values: CDR1 DFQATT, CDR2 SNEGSKA (reference sequence). V was pared by 0 bases and J by 10 bases, with 15 bases between. CDR3 length: 13 amino acids. There are many counts of this clonotype. RNA transcripts were the template for amplifying TCR beta CDR3 regions. A first-round RT-PCR of the TCR CDR3 used the HTBI primer set. TCRdb re-derived calls from the multiplex PCR reads in MiXCR, one entry per CDR3 protein. This table holds roughly 530,000 distinct CDR3 sequences, roughly 15% found once. Patients affected by ophthalmopathy presented a Clinical Activity Score of at least 3, a NOSPECS grade of at least 4, and disease duration below 3 months. Diagnoses were established using clinical symptoms, serum thyroxine and TRAb, thyroid ultrasound and orbital computed tomography. Out of approximately 10 ml of fresh peripheral blood came the PBMCs.

This sequence originates from a woman aged 18-35 years with Graves' ophthalmopathy. The chain combines TRBV20-1 with TRBJ1-1; no reliable D call. Sequencing used blood. CDR3 residues: CSAREVASWIAFF. CDR3 bases: TGCAGTGCTAGAGAAGTGGCCTCCTGGATAGCTTTCTTT.